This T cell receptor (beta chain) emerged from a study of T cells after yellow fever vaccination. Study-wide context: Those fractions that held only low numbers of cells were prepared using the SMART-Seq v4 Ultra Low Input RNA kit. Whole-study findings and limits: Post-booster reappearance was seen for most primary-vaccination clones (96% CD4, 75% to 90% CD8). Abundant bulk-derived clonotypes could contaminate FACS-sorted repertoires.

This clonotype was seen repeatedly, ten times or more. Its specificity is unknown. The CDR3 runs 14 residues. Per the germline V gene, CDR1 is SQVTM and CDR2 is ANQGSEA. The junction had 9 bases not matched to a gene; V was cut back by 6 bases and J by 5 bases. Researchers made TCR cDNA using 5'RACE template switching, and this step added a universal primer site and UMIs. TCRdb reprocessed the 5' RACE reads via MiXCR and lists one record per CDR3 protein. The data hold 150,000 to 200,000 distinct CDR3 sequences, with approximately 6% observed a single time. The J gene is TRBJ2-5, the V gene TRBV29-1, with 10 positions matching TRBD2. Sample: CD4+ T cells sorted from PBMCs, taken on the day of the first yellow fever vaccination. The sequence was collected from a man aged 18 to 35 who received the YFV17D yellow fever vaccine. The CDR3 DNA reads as TGCAGCGTAGCGGGGGGGGACCTTCGGGAGACCCAGTACTTC. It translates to CSVAGGDLRETQYF.